Listed here is a single TCR beta chain. These data are taken from a study of blood T cells in healthy people across ages. The study recruited healthy Caucasian donors from Russia who were aged roughly 6 to 95. For every donor, a draw yielded roughly 10 milliliters of peripheral blood. Extraction yielded at least 5.5 micrograms of total RNA per sample. V lost 1 base and J 10 bases, leaving 8 bases between the germline ends. Per germline, CDR1 LGHNA and CDR2 YSLEER. The CDR3 covers 13 residues. PCR was performed a second time for roughly 6 to 12 cycles using a sample-barcoded 5' primer and a J-beta primer mix. TCRdb reprocessed the 5' RACE reads via MiXCR and lists one record per CDR3 protein. The table includes about 580,000 distinct CDR3 sequences, around half detected once.

The sequence came from a man older than 75 in good health. The sequenced sample was blood. The J gene is TRBJ1-6, the V gene TRBV4-3, with D unclear. CDR3 amino acids: CASSQVIESPLHF. The CDR3 nucleotides are TGCGCCAGCAGCCAAGTAATTGAGTCACCCCTCCACTTT.